Presented here are 17 T cell receptor beta chains from one specimen sequenced in a study of blood T cell repertoires in COVID-19. Sequencing was performed with immunoSEQ multiplex PCR; in TCRdb, only in-frame clones are kept and a portion is missing. The sample lists approximately 200,000 clones; about 87% were seen once. The sample taken for sequencing was PBMCs or T cells enriched from blood (not recorded which). These receptors originate from a man aged 18 to 29 with acute COVID-19.

The chain has TRBV7-9 and TRBJ1-1, with D possibly TRBD1 on 5 matching bases. The CDR3 contains 15 residues. With 4 bases removed from V and 1 base from J, the gap between germline ends came to 13 bases. Looked up from germline, CDR1 is SEHNR and CDR2 is FQNEAQ (reference sequence). The CDR3 nucleotides are TGTGCCAGCAGCTCACCCCCCGGGGGGAACACTGAAGCTTTCTTT. Its protein product is CASSSPPGGNTEAFF.

V is TRBV7-9 and J is TRBJ2-7; 8 bases agree with TRBD1. After removal of 5 bases from V and 5 bases from J, the junction contained 5 bases not matched to a gene. Germline lookup yields CDR1 SEHNR and CDR2 FQNEAQ (reference sequence). The CDR3 loop spans 13 amino acids. This CDR3 is CASSLNRGNEQYF. The CDR3 DNA is TGTGCCAGCAGCCTCAACAGGGGGAACGAGCAGTACTTC.

The V call is TRBV11-2, the J call TRBJ1-4, with D possibly matching TRBD1 (5 bases). CDR1 SGHAT and CDR2 FQNNGV come from the germline V gene. The germline V and J ends were trimmed by 2 bases and 0 bases, with 19 bases remaining between them. The CDR3 runs 19 residues. In DNA, the CDR3 is TGTGCCAGCAGCTTATATGGGGGGATGGCTCGGGCAACTAATGAAAAACTGTTTTTT. This sequence encodes CASSLYGGMARATNEKLFF.

This clone was detected a few times. The CDR3 sequence is CASSQYSGANTGELFF. The CDR3 DNA sequence: TGCGCCAGCAGCCAATATAGCGGGGCGAACACCGGGGAGCTGTTTTTT. J is TRBJ2-2 and V is TRBV4-1; 8 positions match TRBD2. The CDR3 loop spans 16 amino acids. Germline V CDR1 and CDR2: MGHRA, YSYEKL. V dropped 2 bases and J dropped 0; count of bases not matched to a gene: 2.

The chain carries TRBV9 and TRBJ1-1; D perhaps matches TRBD1 (5 bases). Deletions cut 0 bases from V and 4 bases from J, with 10 bases between. The CDR3 contains 14 residues. Germline V CDR1 and CDR2: SGDLS, YYNGEE. The CDR3: CASSVVYGGTEAFF. CDR3 nucleotide sequence: TGTGCCAGCAGCGTAGTTTACGGGGGCACTGAAGCTTTCTTT.

V usage is TRBV7-3 and J usage is TRBJ2-5; weak D call: TRBD2 (5 bases). V was shortened by 2 bases and J by 1 base, with 14 bases between the two germline ends. The CDR3 is 16 residues long. CDR1 and CDR2 from the germline V gene are SGHTA and FQGTGA. The chain's CDR3 is CASSLGLNSLQETQYF. CDR3 sequence (DNA): TGTGCCAGCAGCTTAGGACTCAATTCTCTCCAAGAGACCCAGTACTTC.

The rearrangement joins TRBV11-2 to TRBJ2-7; the match to TRBD2 covers 8 bases. The CDR3 spans 18 residues. Germline assignment: CDR1 SGHAT and CDR2 FQNNGV. V shed 2 bases, J shed 2 bases, and the junction held 14 bases outside the gene matches. In nucleotides, the CDR3 is TGTGCCAGCAGCTTATGGCCCAAGGCGGGAGGAGGCACCTACGAGCAGTACTTC. Encoded protein: CASSLWPKAGGGTYEQYF.

This chain joins TRBV5-1 and TRBJ1-1; 7 bases are a match to TRBD1. There are 16 residues in the CDR3. V trimming: 3 bases; J trimming: 2 bases; junction bases outside the gene matches: 10. CDR1 and CDR2 from the germline V gene are SGHRS and YFSETQ. The CDR3 region is CASSSWTGEGNTEAFF. The CDR3, as DNA: TGCGCCAGCAGCTCCTGGACAGGAGAAGGTAACACTGAAGCTTTCTTT. The full variable domain, with the rest looked up from reference TRBV5-1 and TRBJ1-1, is KAGVTQTPRYLIKTRGQQVTLSCSPISGHRSVSWYQQTPGQGLQFLFEYFSETQRNKGNFPGRFSGRQFSNSRSEMNVSTLELGDSALYLCASSSWTGEGNTEAFFGQGTRLTVV.

The V call is TRBV27, the J call TRBJ2-7; 10 nucleotides align to TRBD2. Germline CDR1 reads MNHEY; CDR2 reads SMNVEV (reference sequence). The CDR3 is made up of 16 amino acids. V was clipped by 2 bases and J by 7 bases; unmatched bases: 11. DNA for the CDR3: TGTGCCAGCAGTTTAGGGTCGTTAGCGGGGGGAGCGGAGCAGTACTTC. Its translation is CASSLGSLAGGAEQYF.

The rearrangement links TRBV29-1 to TRBJ1-5, with D uncertain. V lost 0 bases, J lost 7 bases, and 13 bases lay in between. Germline-derived CDR1 and CDR2 are SQVTM and ANQGSEA. This CDR3 region has 14 residues. The CDR3 reads CSVEDSAGGQPQHF. DNA for the CDR3: TGCAGCGTTGAAGATTCGGCAGGCGGGCAGCCCCAGCATTTT. Full variable domain (remainder filled in from reference TRBV29-1 and TRBJ1-5): SAVISQKPSRDICQRGTSLTIQCQVDSQVTMMFWYRQQPGQSLTLIATANQGSEATYESGFVIDKFPISRPNLTFSTLTVSNMSPEDSSIYLCSVEDSAGGQPQHFGDGTRLSIL.

This chain joins TRBV19 and TRBJ2-5, with TRBD1 identical over 9 bases. After removal of 1 base from V and 0 bases from J, the junction contained 3 bases not matched to a gene. This CDR3 contains 16 residues. Germline V lookup: CDR1 LNHDA, CDR2 SQIVND (reference sequence). CDR3 DNA sequence: TGTGCCAGTAGTATAGGACAGGGGGGGTACCAAGAGACCCAGTACTTC. It is translated as CASSIGQGGYQETQYF.

The genes are TRBV9 and TRBJ2-3; a possible D gene is TRBD2 (5 bases). CDR1 and CDR2 (germline): SGDLS, YYNGEE. This CDR3 is built from 14 residues. The germline V and J ends were trimmed by 3 bases and 6 bases, with 14 bases remaining between them. CDR3 protein: CASSAPRGSDTQYF. The CDR3 DNA reads as TGTGCCAGCAGCGCCCCCCGGGGTTCTGATACGCAGTATTTT.

In its sample, this clone was seen once. The chain uses TRBV9 and TRBJ2-7; 14 bases align to TRBD2. The junction had 8 bases not matched to a gene; V was cut back by 4 bases and J by 5 bases. Per germline, CDR1 SGDLS and CDR2 YYNGEE. CDR3 length equals 16 residues. CDR3 bases: TGTGCCAGCAGCCGGGGGGGACTAGCGGGAGAAAACGAGCAGTACTTC. Protein sequence: CASSRGGLAGENEQYF.

This sequence joins TRBV9 and TRBJ2-3, with D possibly being TRBD1 (5 bases). In germline, CDR1 is SGDLS, CDR2 YYNGEE. The CDR3 covers 15 residues. Trimming shortened V by 1 base and J by 2 bases, and 11 bases separated the two germline ends. The CDR3 coding sequence is TGTGCCAGCAGCGTAAGGCAGGGTCACACAGATACGCAGTATTTT. Protein sequence: CASSVRQGHTDTQYF.

V and J are TRBV30 and TRBJ2-5, with D perhaps TRBD2 (5 bases). This CDR3 region has 14 residues. Deletions cut 3 bases from V and 2 bases from J, with 13 bases between. Germline CDR1 reads GTSNPN; CDR2 reads SVGIG (reference sequence). The CDR3 DNA sequence: TGTGCCTGGAGAGTTGGGAAGCGGCAAGAGACCCAGTACTTC. Its translation is CAWRVGKRQETQYF.

The V and J genes are TRBV20-1 and TRBJ2-5; 10 bases map to TRBD2. V lost 3 bases, J lost 1 base, and 5 bases stayed unmatched. Germline loops: CDR1 DFQATT, CDR2 SNEGSKA (reference sequence). The CDR3 totals 15 residues. The CDR3 DNA follows: TGCAGTGCTAGTCCGGCTAGCGGGAGCCAAGAGACCCAGTACTTC. The encoded protein is CSASPASGSQETQYF.

V gene TRBV4-3 combines with J gene TRBJ2-4, with D maybe TRBD2 (6 bases). Germline V gene data show CDR1 as LGHNA and CDR2 as YSLEER. Trimming cost V 1 base and J 2 bases, with 9 bases left between them. The CDR3 has 15 amino acids. This CDR3 is CASSQGRASKNIQYF. Written as DNA, the CDR3 is TGCGCCAGCAGCCAAGGGAGGGCATCCAAAAACATTCAGTACTTC.